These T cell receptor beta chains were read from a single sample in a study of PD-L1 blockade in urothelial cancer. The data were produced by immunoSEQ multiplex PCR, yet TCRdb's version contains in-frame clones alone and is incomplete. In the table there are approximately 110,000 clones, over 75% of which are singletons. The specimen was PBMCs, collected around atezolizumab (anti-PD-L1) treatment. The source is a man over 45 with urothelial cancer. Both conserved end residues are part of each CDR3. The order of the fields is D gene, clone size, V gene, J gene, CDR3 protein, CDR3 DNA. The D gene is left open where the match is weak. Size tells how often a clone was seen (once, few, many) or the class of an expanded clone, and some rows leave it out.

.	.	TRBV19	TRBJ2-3	CASSSPGTDTQYF	TGTGCCAGTAGCTCCCCCGGGACAGATACGCAGTATTTT
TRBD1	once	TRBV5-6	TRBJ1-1	CASSLGWTGFSPEAFF	TGTGCCAGCAGCTTGGGGTGGACAGGGTTCTCCCCTGAAGCTTTCTTT
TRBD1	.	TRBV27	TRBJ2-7	CASRTGVSEQYF	TGTGCCAGCCGGACAGGGGTGAGCGAGCAGTACTTC
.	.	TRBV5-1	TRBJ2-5	CASSFGTRAVETQYF	TGCGCCAGCAGCTTTGGGACACGAGCTGTCGAGACCCAGTACTTC
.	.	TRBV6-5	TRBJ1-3	CASRADRDSGNTIYF	TGTGCCAGCAGGGCGGACAGAGACTCTGGAAACACCATATATTTT
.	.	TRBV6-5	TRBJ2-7	CASRKNTGSAYEQYF	TGTGCCAGCAGAAAAAATACAGGGTCCGCCTACGAGCAGTACTTC
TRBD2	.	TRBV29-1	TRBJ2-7	CSVGGLAGEGEQYF	TGCAGCGTCGGGGGACTAGCGGGAGAAGGCGAGCAGTACTTC
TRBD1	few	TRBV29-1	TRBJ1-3	CSVETGGGNTIYF	TGCAGCGTCGAGACAGGGGGTGGAAACACCATATATTTT
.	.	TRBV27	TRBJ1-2	CASSSTGGGYGYTF	TGTGCCAGCAGTTCCACGGGAGGGGGCTATGGCTACACCTTC
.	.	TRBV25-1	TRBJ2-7	CASSEQGSYEQYF	TGTGCCAGCAGTGAACAGGGGTCCTACGAGCAGTACTTC
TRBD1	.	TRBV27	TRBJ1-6	CASTRGGTYNSPLHF	TGTGCCAGCACCCGAGGGGGCACCTATAATTCACCCCTCCACTTT
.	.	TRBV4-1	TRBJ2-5	CASSLLRGAGETQYF	TGCGCCAGCAGCCTCCTTCGCGGGGCGGGCGAGACCCAGTACTTC
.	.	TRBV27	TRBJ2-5	CASSPHLAGGYQETQYF	TGTGCCAGCAGTCCTCACTTGGCCGGGGGATACCAAGAGACCCAGTACTTC
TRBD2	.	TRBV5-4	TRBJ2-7	CASSLQAGEAYEQYF	TGTGCCAGCAGCTTGCAAGCGGGAGAGGCCTACGAGCAGTACTTC
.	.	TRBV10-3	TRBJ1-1	CAISDWAGHGLMNTEAFF	TGTGCCATCAGTGATTGGGCGGGTCACGGACTTATGAACACTGAAGCTTTCTTT
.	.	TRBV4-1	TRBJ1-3	CASSQGVARGSNGNTIYF	TGCGCCAGCAGCCAAGGGGTGGCCAGGGGCTCAAATGGAAACACCATATATTTT
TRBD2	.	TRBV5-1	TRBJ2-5	CASSLDGGTRQETQYF	TGCGCCAGCAGCTTGGATGGCGGGACTAGGCAAGAGACCCAGTACTTC
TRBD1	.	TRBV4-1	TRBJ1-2	CASSQGRGGRHYGYTF	TGCGCCAGCAGCCAAGGACGAGGGGGCCGTCACTATGGCTACACCTTC
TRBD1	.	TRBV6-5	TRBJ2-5	CASSETGGSETQYF	TGTGCCAGCAGTGAGACAGGGGGATCGGAGACCCAGTACTTC
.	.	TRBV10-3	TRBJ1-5	CAISDGVSNQPQHF	TGTGCCATCAGTGACGGGGTGAGCAATCAGCCCCAGCATTTT
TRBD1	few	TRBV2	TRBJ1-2	CASSADRVYGYTF	TGTGCCAGCAGTGCGGACAGGGTCTATGGCTACACCTTC
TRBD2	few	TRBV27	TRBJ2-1	CASSLSVRTSNEQFF	TGTGCCAGCAGTTTATCGGTAAGGACTAGCAATGAGCAGTTCTTC
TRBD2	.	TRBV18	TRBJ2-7	CASSPAASGSGEQYF	TGTGCCAGCTCACCAGCCGCTAGCGGGAGTGGCGAGCAGTACTTC
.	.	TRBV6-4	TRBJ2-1	CASSDSESRNEQFF	TGTGCCAGCAGTGACTCGGAGTCTCGGAATGAGCAGTTCTTC
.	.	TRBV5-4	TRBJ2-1	CASSLVGGREQFF	TGTGCCAGCAGCTTGGTTGGGGGCAGGGAGCAGTTCTTC
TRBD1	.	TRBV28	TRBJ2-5	CASSPQGAARETQYF	TGTGCCAGCAGTCCTCAGGGGGCAGCTAGGGAGACCCAGTACTTC
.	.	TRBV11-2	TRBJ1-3	CAIGGSSSGNTIYF	TGTGCCATCGGCGGGTCCAGCTCTGGAAACACCATATATTTT
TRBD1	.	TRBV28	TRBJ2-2	CASRADRVGELFF	TGTGCCAGCAGAGCGGACAGGGTCGGGGAGCTGTTTTTT
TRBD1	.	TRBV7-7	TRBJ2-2	CASSSGGVGTGELFF	TGTGCTAGCAGCTCAGGGGGTGTGGGCACCGGGGAGCTGTTTTTT
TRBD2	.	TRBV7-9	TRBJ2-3	CASSLGAGAADTQYF	TGTGCCAGCAGCTTAGGGGCGGGAGCAGCAGATACGCAGTATTTT
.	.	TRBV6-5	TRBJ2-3	CASSLFPGSPDTQYF	TGTGCCAGCAGCCTCTTCCCGGGGAGTCCAGATACGCAGTATTTT
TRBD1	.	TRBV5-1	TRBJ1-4	CASSPPLGTGHEKLFF	TGCGCCAGCAGCCCGCCTTTAGGGACAGGGCATGAAAAACTGTTTTTT
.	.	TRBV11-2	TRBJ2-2	CASRTTGLDTGELFF	TGTGCCAGCAGAACTACAGGGCTAGACACCGGGGAGCTGTTTTTT
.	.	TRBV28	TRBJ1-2	CASRLGGSHYGYTF	TGTGCCAGCCGCCTGGGGGGGTCTCACTATGGCTACACCTTC
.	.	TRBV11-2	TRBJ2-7	CASSPRRTSYEQYF	TGTGCCAGCAGCCCTAGACGGACATCCTACGAGCAGTACTTC
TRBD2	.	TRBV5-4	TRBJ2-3	CASSLEGLAGGATDTQYF	TGTGCCAGCAGCTTGGAGGGACTAGCGGGAGGGGCTACAGATACGCAGTATTTT
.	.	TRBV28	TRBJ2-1	CASSLHPGREQFF	TGTGCCAGCAGTTTACATCCAGGGCGTGAGCAGTTCTTC
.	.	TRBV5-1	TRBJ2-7	CASSGLFSYEQYF	TGCGCCAGCAGCGGCCTGTTTTCCTACGAGCAGTACTTC
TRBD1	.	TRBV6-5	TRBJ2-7	CASRTDRGSYEQYF	TGTGCCAGCAGGACGGACAGGGGCTCCTACGAGCAGTACTTC
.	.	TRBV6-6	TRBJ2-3	CASSYPGTDTQYF	TGTGCCAGCAGTTACCCAGGGACAGATACGCAGTATTTT
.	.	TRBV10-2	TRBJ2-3	CASRNGAWSTDTQYF	TGCGCCAGCAGGAATGGGGCCTGGAGCACAGATACGCAGTATTTT
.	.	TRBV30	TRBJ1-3	CAWRRHGSPGNTIYF	TGTGCCTGGAGACGTCACGGGTCTCCCGGAAACACCATATATTTT
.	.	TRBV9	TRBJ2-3	CASSPSPAGGTDTQYF	TGTGCCAGCAGCCCTTCCCCAGCGGGTGGCACAGATACGCAGTATTTT
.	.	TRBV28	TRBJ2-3	CASSFGGWTDTQYF	TGTGCCAGCAGTTTCGGAGGGTGGACAGATACGCAGTATTTT